This TCR beta chain appears in the sequencing data of a study of shared clonotypes between healthy human individuals. The length of the CDR3 is 17 residues. Germline-derived CDR1 and CDR2 are MDHEN and SYDVKM. With 1 base clipped from V and 2 bases from J, the junction kept 8 bases outside the gene matches. Unsorted PBMC DNA was sequenced on ten immunoSEQ deep assay plates. Repertoires were generated with immunoSEQ multiplex PCR, while TCRdb's copy carries only in-frame clones and drops some. The table has about half a million clones, around 79% seen once. Sequencing was done on a sample of PBMCs. The chain links TRBV28 to TRBJ1-2; TRBD1 aligns across 9 bases. The clonotype was recovered from a woman aged 35 to 49 in good health. Some clones in this sample may be carry-over from other donors' samples. CDR3 amino acids: CASSLLGDRVANYGYTF. The DNA for the CDR3 is TGTGCCAGCAGTTTATTAGGGGACAGGGTCGCCAACTATGGCTACACCTTC.